What follows is one T cell receptor (beta chain) and its context. Its antigen is as yet unknown. The sample is drawn from a study of cytotoxic CD8 clonotypes in ibrutinib-treated CLL. Study-level background: Of the patients, under 13 were relapsed/refractory, some 15 treatment-naive and 17 to 18 IGHV unmutated.

This CDR3 is built from 12 residues. Germline V gene sequence: CDR1 SGDLS, CDR2 YYNGEE. With 0 bases removed from V and 5 bases from J, the gap between germline ends came to 5 bases. Points from the study as a whole: Clonality rose at ibrutinib response and fell back toward baseline at progression. At the start, clonality exceeded age-matched healthy donors and followed circulating CD8+ T-cell counts. Sustained-remission and progressing patients diverged in sampling times.

The protocol was immunoSEQ multiplex PCR, while the TCRdb copy is restricted to in-frame clones and leaves out a portion. Seen here are more than 110,000 clones, around 90% observed once, and the top ten hold about 10%. The V and J genes are TRBV9 and TRBJ1-1; D unresolved. The clonotype comes from a human donor with chronic lymphocytic leukemia. The sequences come from PBMCs, collected after 12 months of ibrutinib treatment. CDR3 in DNA: TGTGCCAGCAGCGTAGGGGGTACTGAAGCTTTCTTT. It encodes CASSVGGTEAFF.